What follows are 13 T cell receptor beta chains derived from one specimen sequenced in a study of T cell repertoires in cytomegalovirus infection. A single record per CDR3 protein comes from TCRdb applying MiXCR to the reads. This table has 200,000 to 250,000 distinct CDR3 sequences, approximately 38% appearing once. These TCRs are of unknown antigen specificity. This specimen was CD8+ T cells from cultured PBMCs, taken from culture after CMV antigen stimulation. The receptors were gathered from a human donor in good health (CMV status not recorded). Some clones in this sample may be carry-over from other donors' samples.

The chain uses TRBV7-2 and TRBJ2-5, with D unresolved. Germline values: CDR1 SGHTA, CDR2 FQGNSA. Trimming cost V 8 bases and J 4 bases, with 14 bases left between them. The CDR3 totals 13 residues. The CDR3 DNA is TGTGCCAGCCGACTGGGGTCAGGAGAGACCCAGTACTTC. It specifies CASRLGSGETQYF.

V is TRBV11-2 and J is TRBJ2-5; 7 bases match TRBD1. J lost 4 bases, V lost 2 bases, and 16 bases had no gene match. CDR3 size: 18 residues. The germline gives CDR1 SGHAT, CDR2 FQNNGV. The CDR3 region has the DNA TGTGCCAGCAGCTTAACTACAGGGGACGGGGAGTTTATAGAGACCCAGTACTTC. Its protein product is CASSLTTGDGEFIETQYF. Variable domain in full (rest from reference TRBV11-2 and TRBJ2-5): EAGVAQSPRYKIIEKRQSVAFWCNPISGHATLYWYQQILGQGPKLLIQFQNNGVVDDSQLPKDRFSAERLKGVDSTLKIQPAKLEDSAVYLCASSLTTGDGEFIETQYFGPGTRLLVL.

The CDR3 DNA follows: TGTGCCAGCAGTCCCGGGGGGCATTCTGGCTACACCTTC. It specifies CASSPGGHSGYTF. V and J are TRBV12-3 or TRBV12-4 and TRBJ1-2, with a possible D match to TRBD1 (6 bases). The CDR3 length is 13 residues. Trimming removed 5 bases from V and 7 bases from J, with 14 bases in between.

This clonotype was seen more than once but under ten times. The gene calls are TRBV12-5 and TRBJ2-3; D may be TRBD1 or TRBD2 (5 bases each). The CDR3 loop spans 18 amino acids. Trimming cost V 1 base and J 6 bases, with 23 bases left between them. The V gene's germline CDR1 is LGHNT and CDR2 FRNRAP. The CDR3 region has the DNA TGTGCTAGTGGTTTGGCCCCTCCGGGACCCTTAGGCCCCGATACGCAGTATTTT. Its protein is CASGLAPPGPLGPDTQYF.

CDR3 in DNA: TGTGCCAGCAGCTTCAGGGAGGCCAAAAACATTCAGTACTTC. The encoded protein is CASSFREAKNIQYF. The V and J genes are TRBV7-6 and TRBJ2-4; possibly TRBD1 or TRBD2 for D (5 bases each). Germline V gene sequence: CDR1 SGHVS, CDR2 FNYEAQ. The CDR3 length is 14 residues. V was cut by 3 bases and J by 1 base, with 7 bases left in between.

This clonotype has a handful of counts. V gene TRBV15 combines with J gene TRBJ2-7, with 7 bases aligning to TRBD2. V was clipped by 5 bases and J by 7 bases; unmatched bases: 8. CDR1 is LNHNV, CDR2 YYDKDF, per germline (reference sequence). The CDR3 is made up of 13 amino acids. DNA for the CDR3: TGTGCCACCAGCCAGGGAGGGCTACGGGAGCAGTACTTC. Translated, it gives CATSQGGLREQYF.

The rearrangement joins TRBV15 to TRBJ2-1; 9 bases match TRBD1. Germline V gene sequence: CDR1 LNHNV, CDR2 YYDKDF (reference sequence). This CDR3 contains 19 residues. V lost 0 bases, J lost 8 bases, and 17 bases stayed unmatched. The CDR3 loop reads CATSRDGALRDRVEDEQFF. CDR3 bases: TGTGCCACCAGCAGAGATGGGGCTCTTCGGGACAGGGTGGAGGATGAGCAGTTCTTC.

The gene calls are TRBV29-1 and TRBJ2-1; D is uncertain. Germline V gene sequence: CDR1 SQVTM, CDR2 ANQGSEA. The CDR3 is made up of 17 amino acids. V gave up 6 bases and J gave up 8 bases, with 29 bases separating them. Here the CDR3 DNA reads TGCAGCGTCGCCTCAAGGATCTCTAGTCGGTCCCGGCATGAGCAGTTCTTC. This codes for CSVASRISSRSRHEQFF.

The chain is built from TRBV28 and TRBJ2-1; unclear D gene. The germline V gene encodes CDR1 MDHEN and CDR2 SYDVKM. The CDR3 is 20 amino acids. V was pared by 9 bases and J by 0 bases, with 30 bases between. The CDR3 nucleotides read TGTGCCAGTGAATCCCACTACACCAAGCCTACCCCAAGCTCCTACAATGAGCAGTTCTTC. The encoded protein is CASESHYTKPTPSSYNEQFF.

This chain uses TRBV27 with TRBJ1-1; no reliable D call. The V and J ends lost 2 bases and 0 bases respectively, with 7 bases between them. This CDR3 contains 14 residues. Germline CDR1 is MNHEY and CDR2 is SMNVEV (reference sequence). The CDR3 reads CASSLAAVNTEAFF. In nucleotides, the CDR3 is TGTGCCAGCAGTTTAGCCGCGGTGAACACTGAAGCTTTCTTT.

The chain is built from TRBV2 and TRBJ2-3, with D unresolved. Trimming took 7 bases from V and 1 from J, leaving 12 bases between them. The CDR3 spans 14 residues. Germline-derived CDR1 and CDR2 are SNHLY and FYNNEI. The CDR3 sequence is CASTRLRGTDTQYF. Written as DNA, the CDR3 is TGTGCCAGCACCCGACTCCGGGGCACAGATACGCAGTATTTT.

This clonotype was counted only a few times. V is TRBV7-8 and J is TRBJ2-1; perhaps TRBD1 as D (5 bases). CDR1 is SGHVS, CDR2 FQNEAQ, per germline. The CDR3 extends over 17 amino acids. V was clipped by 4 bases and J by 0 bases, with 16 bases between them. The CDR3 region has the DNA TGTGCCAGCAGCTCGAAGAGACAGATCAGCTCCTACAATGAGCAGTTCTTC. This gives the protein CASSSKRQISSYNEQFF.

The V gene is TRBV6-1, the J gene TRBJ2-5; TRBD1 or TRBD2 may be the D gene (5 bases each). Germline V gene data show CDR1 as MNHNS and CDR2 as SASEGT. V dropped 7 bases and J dropped 1 base, with 10 bases sitting between them. This CDR3 is built from 13 residues. CDR3 amino acids: CASIRDLQETQYF. As DNA, the CDR3 is TGTGCCAGCATCCGGGACCTCCAAGAGACCCAGTACTTC.